This T cell receptor beta chain was recorded in a study of blood T cell repertoires in COVID-19. Study-wide background: Both acute and convalescent COVID-19 samples were obtained from the United States, Italy and Spain.

Method: immunoSEQ multiplex PCR; TCRdb's copy keeps in-frame clones and lacks some. The data contain some 140,000 clones, roughly four fifths of them seen just once; the ten biggest clones take up more than 15%. V was clipped by 7 bases and J by 3 bases; unmatched bases: 9. The length of the CDR3 is 15 residues. The germline V gene has CDR1 SNHLY and CDR2 FYNNEI. Individuals drawn from under 30 US areas were about 18 to 100 years old. The TCR comes from a man aged 30-40 years who had recovered from COVID-19. The chain couples TRBV2 to TRBJ2-5; 9 bases are shared with TRBD1. The sample was PBMCs or T cells enriched from blood (not recorded which). DNA for the CDR3: TGTGCCAGCATTCTAGGACAGGGGTACAAAGAGACCCAGTACTTC. Amino acid sequence: CASILGQGYKETQYF. The complete variable domain, with remaining parts taken from reference TRBV2 and TRBJ2-5, reads EPEVTQTPSHQVTQMGQEVILRCVPISNHLYFYWYRQILGQKVEFLVSFYNNEISEKSEIFDDQFSVERPDGSNFTLKIRSTKLEDSAMYFCASILGQGYKETQYFGPGTRLLVL.